Listed here is a single T cell receptor beta chain. Its antigen is not known. The assay was immunoSEQ multiplex PCR, and TCRdb's table has in-frame clones only and misses some. The sample shows roughly 140,000 clones, more than 70% of them seen only once. Trimming removed 1 base at V and 4 bases at J, with 14 bases between. Germline assignment: CDR1 SNHLY and CDR2 FYNNEI. CDR3 length: 15 amino acids. The source of the sample is a study of T cell responses to AZD1222 COVID-19 vaccine. Whole-study findings and limits: Nearly half of spike-specific TCRs reportedly go after variant regions that carry no mutations.

Sample: peripheral blood, taken on day 0 of MenACWY control vaccination. The gene calls are TRBV2 and TRBJ2-7; D might be TRBD1 or TRBD2, each matching 5 bases. This TCR derives from an adult in good health. DNA of the CDR3: TGTGCCAGCAGTGAAGACCTGGAGAGGGGTTACGAGCAGTACTTC. As protein: CASSEDLERGYEQYF. The full variable domain, its missing parts supplied by reference TRBV2 and TRBJ2-7, is EPEVTQTPSHQVTQMGQEVILRCVPISNHLYFYWYRQILGQKVEFLVSFYNNEISEKSEIFDDQFSVERPDGSNFTLKIRSTKLEDSAMYFCASSEDLERGYEQYFGPGTRLTVT.